These T cell receptor beta chains were read from a single sample in a study of PD-1 blockade in mismatch repair-deficient tumors. Data came from immunoSEQ multiplex PCR; TCRdb stores just in-frame clones and leaves some out. The data hold 120,000 or so clones, with about 88% observed a single time. This specimen was peripheral blood, taken 44 weeks after starting pembrolizumab. The receptors shown here come from an adult with mismatch repair-deficient cancer. CDR3s leave out the opening cysteine and the closing phenylalanine or tryptophan. Fields, in order: V gene, J gene, CDR3 protein.

TRBV6-5	TRBJ2-2	ASSYTGAWELF
TRBV19	TRBJ2-3	ASGQGGTDTQY
TRBV27	TRBJ2-1	ASSGSGKSSYNEQF
TRBV5-1	TRBJ2-3	ASSLPGQSSTDTQY
TRBV6-1	TRBJ2-7	ASSESRGALNEQY
TRBV7-9	TRBJ2-1	ASSPSWEQF
TRBV28	TRBJ1-2	ASSPGNFYGYT
TRBV13	TRBJ1-2	ASSPGGAYGYT
TRBV2	TRBJ2-2	ASLDRYTGELF
TRBV18	TRBJ2-3	ASSLTSGYSTDTQY
TRBV5-4	TRBJ2-1	ASSLDSNEQF
TRBV30	TRBJ2-1	AWSVSGYNEQF
TRBV7-6	TRBJ2-6	ASSLEGHFSGANVLT
TRBV6-5	TRBJ2-2	ASSTGAGELF
TRBV5-1	TRBJ1-1	ASSLARGYENTEAF
TRBV2	TRBJ1-3	ASSPYGTSGNTIY
TRBV7-9	TRBJ2-7	ASSLRDFYEQY
TRBV27	TRBJ2-7	ASSLGLGHFPYEQY
TRBV12-5	TRBJ2-4	ASGPPLTAFDIQY
TRBV28	TRBJ1-2	ASSFQGVNNGYT
TRBV4-1	TRBJ2-2	ASSQELAGGTGELF
TRBV25-1	TRBJ1-4	ASSDPGQGREKLF
TRBV5-6	TRBJ2-6	ASSFPGNVLT
TRBV10-3	TRBJ2-5	AISAVEETQY
TRBV27	TRBJ2-2	ASSTANTGELF
TRBV21-1	TRBJ2-2	ASSRKNESGSTNTGELF
TRBV7-3	TRBJ1-4	ASSLACPGQPKDEKLF
TRBV19	TRBJ2-5	ASSPGTGGMKTQY
TRBV5-8	TRBJ2-4	ASSLGQRLNIQY
TRBV4-1	TRBJ2-5	ASSSPTGGIQETQY
TRBV5-4	TRBJ2-1	ASSLIRSSYNEQF